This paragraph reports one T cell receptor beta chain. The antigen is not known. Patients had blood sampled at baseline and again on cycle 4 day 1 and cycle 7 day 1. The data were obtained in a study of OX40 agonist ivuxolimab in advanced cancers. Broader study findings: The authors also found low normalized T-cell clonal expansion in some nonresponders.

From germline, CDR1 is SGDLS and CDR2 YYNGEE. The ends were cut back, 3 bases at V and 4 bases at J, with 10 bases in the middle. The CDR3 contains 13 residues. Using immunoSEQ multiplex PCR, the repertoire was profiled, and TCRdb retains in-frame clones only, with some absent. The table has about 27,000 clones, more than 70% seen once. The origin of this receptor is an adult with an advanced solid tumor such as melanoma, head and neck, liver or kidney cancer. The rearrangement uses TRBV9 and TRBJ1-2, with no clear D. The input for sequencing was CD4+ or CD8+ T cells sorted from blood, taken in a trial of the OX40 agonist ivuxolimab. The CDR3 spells CASSASALYGYTF. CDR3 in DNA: TGTGCCAGCAGCGCCTCGGCACTCTATGGCTACACCTTC.